The following is a TCR beta chain sequence with its context. The data were produced by immunoSEQ multiplex PCR, yet TCRdb's version contains in-frame clones alone and is incomplete. The top ten clones hold around 2% of a sample with approximately 120,000 clones, roughly 92% of them seen once. This specimen belongs to a study of blood T cell repertoires in COVID-19. Whole-study context: Acute and convalescent COVID-19 specimens originated in the United States, Italy and Spain.

The V gene end was trimmed by 4 bases and the J gene end by 5 bases; junction bases not matched to a gene: 6. Germline V CDR1 and CDR2: SGHDT, YYEEEE. This CDR3 contains 16 residues. Patients in Seattle were enrolled during active infection, then followed longitudinally. The TCR originated in a man in his forties or fifties with COVID-19, enrolled during active disease. The V call is TRBV5-6, the J call TRBJ1-4; 12 bases line up with TRBD1. The sequenced sample consisted of peripheral blood. The CDR3 DNA reads as TGTGCCAGCAGCGGCCGGGACAGGGGGCGGAATGAAAAACTGTTTTTT. Its protein is CASSGRDRGRNEKLFF.